The 29 T cell receptor beta chains listed next were all sequenced from one sample in a study of identical twins (dated by TCRdb to about 2016). Library preparation was by 5' RACE. TCRdb lists the instrument as Illumina HiSeq 2000. The public reads were reprocessed in TCRdb via fastp at Q25 and MiXCR, keeping in-frame beta chains. Merged by CDR3 protein, the rows form single entries marked with the most common genes and DNA. Counted in this sample were 1.5 million to 2 million distinct CDR3 sequences; less than 35% of them appeared once. The ten largest clonotypes hold less than 0.35% of the sample. Sequencing was carried out using cord blood. These TCRs come from a newborn girl in good health.

This clonotype was seen only a few times. This chain links TRBV24-1 with TRBJ1-4, with D unclear. V lost 6 bases and J 5 bases, leaving 12 bases between the germline ends. The CDR3 has 14 amino acids. Germline lookup yields CDR1 KGHDR and CDR2 SFDVKD. CDR3 loop: CATSSGKGNEKLFF. CDR3 nucleotide sequence: TGTGCCACCAGTTCCGGAAAGGGCAATGAAAAACTGTTTTTT.

The chain is built from TRBV9 and TRBJ2-2; D is uncertain. Germline V gives CDR1 SGDLS, CDR2 YYNGEE. V shed 0 bases and J shed 7 bases, with 10 bases lying between them. CDR3 length: 14 residues. CDR3 nucleotides: TGTGCCAGCAGCGTAGGAGCCGTGGGCGGGGAGCTGTTTTTT. Protein: CASSVGAVGGELFF.

This chain links TRBV6-2 or TRBV6-3 with TRBJ2-3, with D perhaps TRBD1 or TRBD2 (6 bases each). Per germline, CDR1 MNHEY and CDR2 SVGEGT. This CDR3 has 15 residues. Trimming removed 5 bases at V and 2 bases at J, with 14 bases between. The CDR3 here is CASSPEGGLTDTQYF. The CDR3 DNA reads TGTGCCAGCAGTCCGGAGGGGGGTCTCACAGATACGCAGTATTTT.

A few counts support this clonotype. J is TRBJ2-1 and V is TRBV27; no firm D call. Germline V gene sequence: CDR1 MNHEY, CDR2 SMNVEV (reference sequence). CDR3 length: 15 amino acids. V lost 7 bases to trimming and J lost 0 bases, with 13 bases between them. This CDR3 is CASKNGRSSYNEQFF. In nucleotides, the CDR3 is TGTGCCAGCAAAAACGGACGGAGCTCCTACAATGAGCAGTTCTTC.

The rearrangement links TRBV15 to TRBJ2-1; TRBD2 agrees at 8 bases. The ends lost 2 bases at V and 2 bases at J; junction bases unmatched: 11. Per germline, CDR1 LNHNV and CDR2 YYDKDF (reference sequence). CDR3 size: 18 residues. The CDR3 sequence is CATSRPGLVGGTYNEQFF. DNA for the CDR3: TGTGCCACCAGCAGACCGGGACTAGTCGGGGGCACCTACAATGAGCAGTTCTTC. The whole variable domain, remainder taken from reference TRBV15 and TRBJ2-1, is DAMVIQNPRYQVTQFGKPVTLSCSQTLNHNVMYWYQQKSSQAPKLLFHYYDKDFNNEADTPDNFQSRRPNTSFCFLDIRSPGLGDTAMYLCATSRPGLVGGTYNEQFFGPGTRLTVL.

This clonotype was counted only a few times. V is TRBV7-9 and J is TRBJ1-2; 7 bases map to TRBD1. CDR1 and CDR2 from the germline V gene are SEHNR and FQNEAQ (reference sequence). CDR3 size: 15 residues. Germline trimming cut 7 bases from V and 8 bases from J; bases unmatched to any gene: 16. CDR3 residues: CASIQKIGQALGYTF. Here the CDR3 DNA reads TGTGCCAGCATCCAAAAAATCGGACAGGCTTTAGGCTACACCTTC.

This clonotype was counted a few times. V and J are TRBV7-2 and TRBJ1-3; D not certain. Per germline, CDR1 SGHTA and CDR2 FQGNSA. Trimming cost V 0 bases and J 4 bases, with 4 bases left between them. CDR3 length: 13 residues. CDR3 DNA sequence: TGTGCCAGCAGCTTAGCCAGCGGAAACACCATATATTTT. It specifies CASSLASGNTIYF.

This clonotype turned up a few times. The genes are TRBV4-1 and TRBJ2-1; no clear D gene. Germline values: CDR1 MGHRA, CDR2 YSYEKL. The ends were cut back, 4 bases at V and 2 bases at J, with 18 bases in the middle. The CDR3 has 17 residues. The CDR3 loop is CASSPLLGITAYNEQFF. The CDR3 DNA is TGCGCCAGCAGCCCCCTGTTGGGGATAACGGCCTACAATGAGCAGTTCTTC.

This clonotype has more than one count but fewer than ten. The rearrangement joins TRBV6-2 or TRBV6-3 to TRBJ2-1; D is unclear. Germline-derived CDR1 and CDR2 are MNHEY and SVGEGT. The V gene lost 2 bases and the J gene lost 7 bases, with 15 bases spanning the gap. CDR3 size: 15 residues. In DNA, the CDR3 is TGTGCCAGCAGTTACCTGTCCTTTATCCGGAATGAGCAGTTCTTC. This sequence encodes CASSYLSFIRNEQFF.

V gene TRBV15 combines with J gene TRBJ1-1; D gene unclear. V lost 0 bases and J 7 bases, leaving 9 bases between the germline ends. The germline V gene has CDR1 LNHNV and CDR2 YYDKDF (reference sequence). CDR3 length equals 13 residues. The CDR3 region has the DNA TGTGCCACCAGCAGAGATTCGGCCCTTGAAGCTTTCTTT. This encodes CATSRDSALEAFF.

This chain uses TRBV7-2 with TRBJ2-4, with D perhaps TRBD2 (6 bases). The CDR3 runs 14 residues. Trimming took off 0 bases at V and 9 bases at J, with 12 bases between the two ends. The germline V gene has CDR1 SGHTA and CDR2 FQGNSA. DNA of the CDR3: TGTGCCAGCAGCTTAGCAACGGGAGCCGGCATTCAGTACTTC. Its protein is CASSLATGAGIQYF.

The chain employs TRBV2 and TRBJ2-7; TRBD2 is a possible D gene (6 bases). Germline loops: CDR1 SNHLY, CDR2 FYNNEI. Between the trimmed V and J ends, which lost 7 bases and 0 bases, there was a span of 10 bases. This CDR3 spans 13 amino acids. The CDR3 loop reads CASNLGGSYEQYF. The CDR3 DNA is TGTGCCAGCAACTTGGGAGGCTCCTACGAGCAGTACTTC.

The sample holds many counts of this clonotype. The rearrangement links TRBV28 to TRBJ2-5, with D maybe TRBD2 (5 bases). Germline-derived CDR1 and CDR2 are MDHEN and SYDVKM. Trimming took off 3 bases at V and 5 bases at J, with 10 bases between the two ends. CDR3 length: 13 amino acids. In DNA, the CDR3 is TGTGCCAGCAGTTTTGGCGGGCCGGAGACCCAGTACTTC. Translating it yields CASSFGGPETQYF.

This chain uses TRBV20-1 with TRBJ2-1, with 7 positions matching TRBD2. The CDR3 extends over 15 amino acids. Germline V gene data show CDR1 as DFQATT and CDR2 as SNEGSKA (reference sequence). Trimming at V came to 2 bases and at J to 6 bases, leaving 10 bases not matched to a gene. Written as DNA, the CDR3 is TGCAGTGCTAGAATTGGCGGACTAGATTTCAATGAGCAGTTCTTC. It translates to CSARIGGLDFNEQFF.

This clonotype was picked up a small number of times. The rearrangement links TRBV5-1 to TRBJ1-1; 11 nucleotides agree with TRBD1. Trimming removed 2 bases from V and 1 base from J; junction bases left unmatched: 4. This CDR3 is built from 16 residues. Germline V lookup: CDR1 SGHRS, CDR2 YFSETQ. For the CDR3, the DNA is TGCGCCAGCAGCTTATGGACAGGGGGCAAGAACACTGAAGCTTTCTTT. It yields the protein CASSLWTGGKNTEAFF.

This clonotype was seen more than once but under ten times. The V and J genes are TRBV5-1 and TRBJ2-3, with 8 bases lining up with TRBD2. CDR1 and CDR2 (germline): SGHRS, YFSETQ. The ends lost 4 bases at V and 0 bases at J; junction bases unmatched: 4. This CDR3 spans 15 amino acids. The DNA of the CDR3 is TGCGCCAGCAGCAAGCGGGGGCCTAGCACAGATACGCAGTATTTT. Protein sequence: CASSKRGPSTDTQYF.

The rearrangement joins TRBV5-1 to TRBJ1-1, with D perhaps matching TRBD1 (6 bases). CDR1 and CDR2 (germline): SGHRS, YFSETQ. The CDR3 consists of 17 residues. V gave up 0 bases and J gave up 10 bases, with 25 bases separating them. The CDR3 spells CASSLGHKQGGSMGAFF. The DNA for the CDR3 is TGCGCCAGCAGCTTGGGACACAAACAGGGAGGGTCAATGGGAGCTTTCTTT.

The J gene is TRBJ2-1, the V gene TRBV5-1; 7 bases fit TRBD1. The CDR3 totals 13 residues. The V and J ends lost 4 bases and 7 bases, in that order; junction bases with no gene match: 5. Germline V gene lookup returns CDR1 SGHRS and CDR2 YFSETQ. CDR3 bases: TGCGCCAGCAGCAGGGACAGAAATAATGAGCAGTTCTTC. Amino acids: CASSRDRNNEQFF.

Only a few counts were recorded for this clonotype. The chain is built from TRBV5-5 and TRBJ2-1, with no clear D. Trimming pared 1 base from V and 0 bases from J, leaving 8 bases between. The CDR3 sequence is 15 residues long. Germline V CDR1 and CDR2: SGHKS, YYEKEE (reference sequence). CDR3 DNA sequence: TGTGCCAGCAGCTTGTGGCCGACCTCCTACAATGAGCAGTTCTTC. Translated: CASSLWPTSYNEQFF. Combining the CDR3 with reference TRBV5-5 and TRBJ2-1 gives the whole variable domain DAGVTQSPTHLIKTRGQQVTLRCSPISGHKSVSWYQQVLGQGPQFIFQYYEKEERGRGNFPDRFSARQFPNYSSELNVNALLLGDSALYLCASSLWPTSYNEQFFGPGTRLTVL.

This chain connects TRBV7-2 to TRBJ2-2, with D possibly being TRBD1 or TRBD2 (5 bases each). The length of the CDR3 is 16 residues. Trimming pared 0 bases from V and 1 base from J, leaving 9 bases between. CDR1 is SGHTA and CDR2 is FQGNSA in the germline V gene. The CDR3 is CASSLAGTENTGELFF. The CDR3 nucleotides are TGTGCCAGCAGCTTAGCCGGGACCGAGAACACCGGGGAGCTGTTTTTT.

The chain is built from TRBV29-1 and TRBJ2-6; D is unclear. The V gene's germline CDR1 is SQVTM and CDR2 ANQGSEA. V was shortened by 5 bases and J by 1 base, with 9 bases between the two germline ends. This CDR3 contains 14 residues. The CDR3 nucleotides are TGCAGCGTTTTAAGGGCTTCTGGGGCCAACGTCCTGACTTTC. Its protein is CSVLRASGANVLTF.

V is TRBV20-1 and J is TRBJ1-2; weak D call: TRBD1 (6 bases). The germline gives CDR1 DFQATT, CDR2 SNEGSKA (reference sequence). V was pared by 6 bases and J by 7 bases, with 18 bases between. The CDR3 runs to 13 residues. CDR3 protein: CSANEGGIGGYTF. The CDR3 nucleotides read TGCAGTGCGAATGAGGGGGGGATCGGTGGCTACACCTTC.

This clonotype was detected many times. The genes are TRBV12-3 or TRBV12-4 and TRBJ2-3; D possibly corresponds to TRBD2 (6 bases). V was pared by 2 bases and J by 5 bases, with 11 bases between. The CDR3 runs 14 residues. The CDR3 DNA follows: TGTGCCAGCAGTTTACGCGGGGCAGGAGATACGCAGTATTTT. Translated: CASSLRGAGDTQYF.

The rearrangement joins TRBV20-1 to TRBJ1-6; D remains ambiguous. The ends were cut back, 2 bases at V and 11 bases at J, with 22 bases in the middle. From germline, CDR1 is DFQATT and CDR2 SNEGSKA (reference sequence). The CDR3 totals 16 residues. The CDR3 loop reads CSARWGGRFDVAPLHF. The CDR3 nucleotides read TGCAGTGCTAGATGGGGTGGGCGGTTTGACGTGGCACCCCTCCACTTT.

V is TRBV5-8 and J is TRBJ1-4; no clear D gene. This CDR3 spans 17 amino acids. Germline V gene data show CDR1 as SGHTS and CDR2 as YDEGEE. With 2 bases removed from V and 8 bases from J, the gap between germline ends came to 22 bases. DNA of the CDR3: TGTGCCAGCAGCTTTAAGGGCCAAGGAGGCCCTGAGGAAAAACTGTTTTTT. Its translation: CASSFKGQGGPEEKLFF.

V is TRBV6-6 and J is TRBJ2-5; 9 bases map to TRBD1. Germline CDR1 MNHNY, CDR2 SVGAGI (reference sequence). Trimming at V came to 5 bases and at J to 3 bases, leaving 7 bases not matched to a gene. CDR3 length equals 15 residues. This chain's CDR3 is CASSPIGTGKETQYF. The CDR3 DNA is TGTGCCAGCAGTCCCATCGGGACAGGGAAAGAGACCCAGTACTTC.

This clonotype was observed a few times. The rearrangement uses TRBV20-1 and TRBJ2-1; TRBD1 agrees at 9 bases. The CDR3 is made up of 15 amino acids. The germline CDR1 and CDR2 sequences are DFQATT and SNEGSKA (reference sequence). The trim removed 6 bases at V and 3 bases at J, leaving 9 bases unmatched. The CDR3 coding sequence is TGCAGTGCGCGACTTCGGGGACAGGGCTACAATGAGCAGTTCTTC. It encodes CSARLRGQGYNEQFF.

Regarding this clonotype: Since a much larger clone is just one base distant, this may be a read error. This chain uses TRBV25-1 with TRBJ2-1; 12 positions agree with TRBD2. Losses at the gene ends were 2 bases for V and 10 bases for J; bases not matched to a gene: 12. The CDR3 has 17 amino acids. Germline V lookup: CDR1 MGHDK, CDR2 SYGVNS. CDR3 sequence reads: CASSESKGLAGTYEQFF. CDR3 sequence (DNA): TGTGCCAGCAGTGAAAGTAAGGGACTAGCGGGCACCTACGAGCAGTTCTTC.

V gene TRBV6-5 combines with J gene TRBJ2-7; unclear D gene. Germline assignment: CDR1 MNHEY and CDR2 SVGAGI. V was shortened by 2 bases and J by 7 bases, with 12 bases between the two germline ends. CDR3 length: 13 amino acids. DNA of the CDR3: TGTGCCAGCAGTTACGGGTGGGGTGAGGAGCAGTACTTC. It translates to CASSYGWGEEQYF.